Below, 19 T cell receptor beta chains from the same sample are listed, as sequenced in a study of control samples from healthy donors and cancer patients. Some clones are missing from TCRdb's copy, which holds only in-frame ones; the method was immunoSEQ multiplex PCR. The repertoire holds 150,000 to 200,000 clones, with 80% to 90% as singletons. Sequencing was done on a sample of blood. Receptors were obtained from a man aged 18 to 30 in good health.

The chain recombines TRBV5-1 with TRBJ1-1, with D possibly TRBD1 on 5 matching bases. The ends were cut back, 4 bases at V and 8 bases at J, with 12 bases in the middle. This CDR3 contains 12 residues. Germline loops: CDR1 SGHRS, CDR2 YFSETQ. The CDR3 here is CASSPVGTEAFF. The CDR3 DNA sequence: TGCGCCAGCAGCCCGGTGGGGACGGAAGCTTTCTTT. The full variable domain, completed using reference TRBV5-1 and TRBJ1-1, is KAGVTQTPRYLIKTRGQQVTLSCSPISGHRSVSWYQQTPGQGLQFLFEYFSETQRNKGNFPGRFSGRQFSNSRSEMNVSTLELGDSALYLCASSPVGTEAFFGQGTRLTVV.

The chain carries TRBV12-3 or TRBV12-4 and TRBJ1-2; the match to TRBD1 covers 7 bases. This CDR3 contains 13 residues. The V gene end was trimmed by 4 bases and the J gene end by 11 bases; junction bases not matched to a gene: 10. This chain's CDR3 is CASSSMGTVSYTF. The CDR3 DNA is TGTGCCAGCAGTTCAATGGGGACAGTCTCGTACACCTTC.

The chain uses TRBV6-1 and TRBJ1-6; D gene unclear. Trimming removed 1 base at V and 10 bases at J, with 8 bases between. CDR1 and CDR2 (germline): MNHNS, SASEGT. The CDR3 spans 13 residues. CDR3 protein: CASSEGKVSPLHF. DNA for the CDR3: TGTGCCAGCAGTGAAGGAAAAGTGTCACCCCTCCACTTT.

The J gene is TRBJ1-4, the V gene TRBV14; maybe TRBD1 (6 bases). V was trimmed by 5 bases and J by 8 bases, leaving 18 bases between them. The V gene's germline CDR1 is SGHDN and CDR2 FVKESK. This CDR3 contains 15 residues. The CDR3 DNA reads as TGTGCCAGCAGCAAAAAACAGGGTCCGGGAGAAAAACTGTTTTTT. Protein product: CASSKKQGPGEKLFF. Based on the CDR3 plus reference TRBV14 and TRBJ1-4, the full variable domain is EAGVTQFPSHSVIEKGQTVTLRCDPISGHDNLYWYRRVMGKEIKFLLHFVKESKQDESGMPNNRFLAERTGGTYSTLKVQPAELEDSGVYFCASSKKQGPGEKLFFGSGTQLSVL.

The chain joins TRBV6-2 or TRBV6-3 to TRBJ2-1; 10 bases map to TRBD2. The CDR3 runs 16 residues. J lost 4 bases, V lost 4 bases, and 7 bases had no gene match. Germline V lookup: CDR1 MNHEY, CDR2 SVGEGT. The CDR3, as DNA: TGTGCCAGCAGTTGGTCTAGCGGGGGATCTTACAATGAGCAGTTCTTC. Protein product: CASSWSSGGSYNEQFF.

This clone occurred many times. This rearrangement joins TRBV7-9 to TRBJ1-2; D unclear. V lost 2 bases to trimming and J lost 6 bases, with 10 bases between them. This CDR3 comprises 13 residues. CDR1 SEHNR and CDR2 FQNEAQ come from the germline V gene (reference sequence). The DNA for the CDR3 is TGTGCCAGCAGCTTATCATCCGAAGATGGCTACACCTTC. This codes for CASSLSSEDGYTF.

CDR3 coding DNA: TGTGCCAGCAGTGAACGCCGGGGTCAAGAGACCCAGTACTTC. This sequence encodes CASSERRGQETQYF. The chain carries TRBV6-1 and TRBJ2-5, with TRBD2 as a possible D gene (5 bases). Germline values: CDR1 MNHNS, CDR2 SASEGT. The V end was cut by 2 bases, the J end by 2 bases, with 9 bases between. The CDR3 runs 14 residues.

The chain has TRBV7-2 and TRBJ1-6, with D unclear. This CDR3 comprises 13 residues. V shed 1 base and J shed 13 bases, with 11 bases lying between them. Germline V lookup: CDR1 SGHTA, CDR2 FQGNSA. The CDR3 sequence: CASSLERPPPLHF. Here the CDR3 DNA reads TGTGCCAGCAGCTTAGAAAGACCTCCCCCCCTCCACTTT.

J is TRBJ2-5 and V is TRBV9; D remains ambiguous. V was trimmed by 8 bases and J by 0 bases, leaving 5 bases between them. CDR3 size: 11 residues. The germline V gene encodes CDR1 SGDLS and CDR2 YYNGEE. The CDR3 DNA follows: TGTGCCAGTGGGGACCAAGAGACCCAGTACTTC. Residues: CASGDQETQYF.

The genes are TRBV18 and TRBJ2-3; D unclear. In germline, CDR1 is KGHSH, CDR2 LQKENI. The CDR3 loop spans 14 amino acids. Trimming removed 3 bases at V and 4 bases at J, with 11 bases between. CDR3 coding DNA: TGTGCCAGCTCACCCGCTGGTGGGTCAGATACGCAGTATTTT. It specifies CASSPAGGSDTQYF.

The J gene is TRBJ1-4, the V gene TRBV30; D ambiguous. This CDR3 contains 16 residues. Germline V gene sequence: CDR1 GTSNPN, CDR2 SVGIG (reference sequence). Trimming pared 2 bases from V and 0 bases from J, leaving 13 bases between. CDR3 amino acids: CAWSFGRSATNEKLFF. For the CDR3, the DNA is TGTGCCTGGAGTTTTGGTCGCTCAGCAACTAATGAAAAACTGTTTTTT.

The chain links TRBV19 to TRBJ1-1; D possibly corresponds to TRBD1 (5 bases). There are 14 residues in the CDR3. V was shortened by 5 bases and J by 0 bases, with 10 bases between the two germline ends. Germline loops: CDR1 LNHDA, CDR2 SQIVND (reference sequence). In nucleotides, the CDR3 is TGTGCCAGTAGTTTTCAGGGCATGAACACTGAAGCTTTCTTT. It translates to CASSFQGMNTEAFF.

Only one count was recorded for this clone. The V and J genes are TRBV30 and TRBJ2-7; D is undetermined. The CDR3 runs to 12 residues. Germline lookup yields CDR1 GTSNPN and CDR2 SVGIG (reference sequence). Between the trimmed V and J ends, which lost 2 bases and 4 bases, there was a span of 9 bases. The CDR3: CAWSLVTYEQYF. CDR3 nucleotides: TGTGCCTGGAGTTTGGTGACATACGAGCAGTACTTC. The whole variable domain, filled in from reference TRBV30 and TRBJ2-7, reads SQTIHQWPATLVQPVGSPLSLECTVEGTSNPNLYWYRQAAGRGLQLLFYSVGIGQISSEVPQNLSASRPQDRQFILSSKKLLLSDSGFYLCAWSLVTYEQYFGPGTRLTVT.

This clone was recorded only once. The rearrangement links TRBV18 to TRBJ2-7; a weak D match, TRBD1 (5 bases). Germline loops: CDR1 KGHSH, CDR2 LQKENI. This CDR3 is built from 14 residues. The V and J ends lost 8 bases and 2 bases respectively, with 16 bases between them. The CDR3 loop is CASTLTVTPYEQYF. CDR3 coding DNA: TGTGCCAGCACTTTGACAGTAACACCCTACGAGCAGTACTTC.

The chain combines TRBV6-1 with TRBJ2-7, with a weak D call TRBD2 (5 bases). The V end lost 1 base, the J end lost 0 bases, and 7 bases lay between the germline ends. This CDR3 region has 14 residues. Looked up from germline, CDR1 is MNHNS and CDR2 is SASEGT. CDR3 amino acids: CASSEGAGSYEQYF. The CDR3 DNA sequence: TGTGCCAGCAGTGAAGGTGCGGGCTCCTACGAGCAGTACTTC.

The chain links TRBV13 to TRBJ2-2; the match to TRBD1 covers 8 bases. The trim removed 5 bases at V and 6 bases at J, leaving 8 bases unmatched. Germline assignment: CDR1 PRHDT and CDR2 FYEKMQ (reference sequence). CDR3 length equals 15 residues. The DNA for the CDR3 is TGTGCCAGCAGCCCACGACAGGGGATCGCCGGGGAGCTGTTTTTT. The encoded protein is CASSPRQGIAGELFF.

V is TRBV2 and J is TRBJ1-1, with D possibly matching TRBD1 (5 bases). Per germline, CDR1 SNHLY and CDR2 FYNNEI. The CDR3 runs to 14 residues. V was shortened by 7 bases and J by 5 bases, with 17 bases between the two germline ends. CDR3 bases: TGTGCCAGCACCGAAAGGGGCGGCAGGACTGAAGCTTTCTTT. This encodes CASTERGGRTEAFF.

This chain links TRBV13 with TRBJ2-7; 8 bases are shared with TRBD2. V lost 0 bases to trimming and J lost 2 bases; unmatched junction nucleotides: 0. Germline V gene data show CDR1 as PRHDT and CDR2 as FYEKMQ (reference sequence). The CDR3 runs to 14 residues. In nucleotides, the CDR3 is TGTGCCAGCAGCTTAGGGACTAGCGCCTACGAGCAGTACTTC. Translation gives CASSLGTSAYEQYF.

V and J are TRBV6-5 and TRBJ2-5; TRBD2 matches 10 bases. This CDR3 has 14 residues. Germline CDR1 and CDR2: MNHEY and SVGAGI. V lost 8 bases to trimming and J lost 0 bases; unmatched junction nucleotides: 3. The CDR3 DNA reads TGTGCCAGCGGAGGACTAGCGGACCAAGAGACCCAGTACTTC. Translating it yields CASGGLADQETQYF.